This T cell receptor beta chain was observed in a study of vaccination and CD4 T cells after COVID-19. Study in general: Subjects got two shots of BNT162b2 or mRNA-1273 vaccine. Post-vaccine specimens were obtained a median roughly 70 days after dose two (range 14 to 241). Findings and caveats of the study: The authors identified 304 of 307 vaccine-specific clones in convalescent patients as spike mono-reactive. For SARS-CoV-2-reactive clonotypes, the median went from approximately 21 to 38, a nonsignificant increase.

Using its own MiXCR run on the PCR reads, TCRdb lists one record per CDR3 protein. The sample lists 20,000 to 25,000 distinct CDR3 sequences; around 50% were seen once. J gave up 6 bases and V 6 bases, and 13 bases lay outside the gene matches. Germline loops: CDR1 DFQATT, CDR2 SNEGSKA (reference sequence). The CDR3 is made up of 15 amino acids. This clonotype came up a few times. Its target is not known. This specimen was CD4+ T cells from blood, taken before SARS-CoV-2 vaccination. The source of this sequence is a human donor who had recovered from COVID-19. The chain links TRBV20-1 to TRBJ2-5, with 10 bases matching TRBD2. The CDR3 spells CSASTLAGDFKTQYF. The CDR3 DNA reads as TGCAGTGCCTCCACCCTAGCGGGAGACTTTAAGACCCAGTACTTC.